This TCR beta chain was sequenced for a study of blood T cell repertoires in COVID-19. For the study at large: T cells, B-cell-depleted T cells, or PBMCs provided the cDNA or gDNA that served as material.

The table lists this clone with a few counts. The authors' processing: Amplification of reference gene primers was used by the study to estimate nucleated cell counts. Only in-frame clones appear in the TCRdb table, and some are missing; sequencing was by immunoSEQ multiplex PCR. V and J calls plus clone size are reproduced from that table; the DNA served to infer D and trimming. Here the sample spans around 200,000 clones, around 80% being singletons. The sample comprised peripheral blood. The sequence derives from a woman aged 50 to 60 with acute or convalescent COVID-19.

CDR3 sequence reads: CASTAANRGNQPQHF. For the CDR3, the DNA is TGTGCCAGTACCGCAGCGAATAGGGGAAATCAGCCCCAGCATTTT. This chain uses TRBV19 with TRBJ1-5; TRBD1 might be the D (5 bases). The V end lost 7 bases, the J end lost 4 bases, and 17 bases lay between the germline ends. The CDR3 sequence is 15 residues long. In germline, CDR1 is LNHDA, CDR2 SQIVND (reference sequence).